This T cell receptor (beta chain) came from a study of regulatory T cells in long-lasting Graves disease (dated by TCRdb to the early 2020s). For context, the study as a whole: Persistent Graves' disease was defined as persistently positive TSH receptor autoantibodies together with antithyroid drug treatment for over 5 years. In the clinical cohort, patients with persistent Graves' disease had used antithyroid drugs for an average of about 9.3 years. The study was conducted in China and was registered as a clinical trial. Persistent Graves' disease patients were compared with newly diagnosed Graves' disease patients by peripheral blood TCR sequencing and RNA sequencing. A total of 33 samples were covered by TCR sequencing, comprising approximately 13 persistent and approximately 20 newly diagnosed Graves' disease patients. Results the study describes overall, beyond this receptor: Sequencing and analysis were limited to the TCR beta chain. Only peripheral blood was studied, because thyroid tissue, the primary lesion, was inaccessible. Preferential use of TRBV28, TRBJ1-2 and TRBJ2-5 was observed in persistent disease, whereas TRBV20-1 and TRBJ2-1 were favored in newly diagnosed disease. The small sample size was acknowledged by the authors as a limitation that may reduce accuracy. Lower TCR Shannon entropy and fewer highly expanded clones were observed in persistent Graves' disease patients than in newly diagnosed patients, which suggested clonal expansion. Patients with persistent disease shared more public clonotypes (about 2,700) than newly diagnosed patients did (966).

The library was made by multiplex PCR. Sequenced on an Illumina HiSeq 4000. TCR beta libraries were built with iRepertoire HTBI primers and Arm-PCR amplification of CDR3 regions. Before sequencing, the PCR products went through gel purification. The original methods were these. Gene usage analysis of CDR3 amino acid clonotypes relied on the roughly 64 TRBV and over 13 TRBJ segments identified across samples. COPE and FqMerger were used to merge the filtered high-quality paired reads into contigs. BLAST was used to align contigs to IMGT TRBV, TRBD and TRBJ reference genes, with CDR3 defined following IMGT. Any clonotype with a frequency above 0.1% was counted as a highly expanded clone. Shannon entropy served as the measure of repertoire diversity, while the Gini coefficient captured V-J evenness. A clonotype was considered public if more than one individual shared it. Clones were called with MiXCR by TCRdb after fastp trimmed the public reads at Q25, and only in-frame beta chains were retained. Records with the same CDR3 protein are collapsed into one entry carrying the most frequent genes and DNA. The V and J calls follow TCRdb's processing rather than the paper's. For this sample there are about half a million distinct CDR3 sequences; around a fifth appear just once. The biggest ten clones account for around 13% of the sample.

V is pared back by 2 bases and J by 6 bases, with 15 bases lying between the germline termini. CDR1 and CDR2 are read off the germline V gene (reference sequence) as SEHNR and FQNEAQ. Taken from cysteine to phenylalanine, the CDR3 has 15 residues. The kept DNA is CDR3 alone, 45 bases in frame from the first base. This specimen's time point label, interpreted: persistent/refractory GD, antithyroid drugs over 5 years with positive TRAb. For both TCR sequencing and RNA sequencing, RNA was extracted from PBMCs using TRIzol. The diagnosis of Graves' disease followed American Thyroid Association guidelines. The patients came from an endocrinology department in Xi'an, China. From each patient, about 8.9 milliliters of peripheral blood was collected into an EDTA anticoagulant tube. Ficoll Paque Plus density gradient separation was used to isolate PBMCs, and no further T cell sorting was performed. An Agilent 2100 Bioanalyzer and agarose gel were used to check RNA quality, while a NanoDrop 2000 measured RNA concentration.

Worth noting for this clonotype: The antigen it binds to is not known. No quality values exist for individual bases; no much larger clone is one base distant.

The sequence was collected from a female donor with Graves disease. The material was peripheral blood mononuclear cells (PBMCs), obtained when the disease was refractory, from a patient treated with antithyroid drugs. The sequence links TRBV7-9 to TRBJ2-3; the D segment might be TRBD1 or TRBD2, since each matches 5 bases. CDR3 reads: CASSLKRGPLDTQYF. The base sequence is TGTGCCAGCAGCTTAAAACGGGGACCACTGGATACGCAGTATTTT.